This section outlines one T cell receptor beta chain sequence together with its context. The PCR contained 60 Vbeta and 13 Jbeta primers. Libraries were prepared by immunoSEQ multiplex PCR; TCRdb keeps only in-frame clonotypes and omits some of them. This table holds some 150,000 clones. The record originates from a study of cytomegalovirus exposure and HLA in healthy donors. Trimming pared 2 bases from V and 5 bases from J, leaving 15 bases between. CDR1 MNHEY and CDR2 SVGAGI come from the germline V gene. The CDR3 consists of 15 residues. V gene TRBV6-5 combines with J gene TRBJ2-5; a weak D match, TRBD2 (5 bases). This receptor was identified in a man aged 40-50 years in good health and CMV-seronegative. Sequences were obtained from PBMCs. The CDR3 loop is CASSYDGVPRETQYF. The CDR3, as DNA: TGTGCCAGCAGTTACGACGGGGTGCCCCGGGAGACCCAGTACTTC.